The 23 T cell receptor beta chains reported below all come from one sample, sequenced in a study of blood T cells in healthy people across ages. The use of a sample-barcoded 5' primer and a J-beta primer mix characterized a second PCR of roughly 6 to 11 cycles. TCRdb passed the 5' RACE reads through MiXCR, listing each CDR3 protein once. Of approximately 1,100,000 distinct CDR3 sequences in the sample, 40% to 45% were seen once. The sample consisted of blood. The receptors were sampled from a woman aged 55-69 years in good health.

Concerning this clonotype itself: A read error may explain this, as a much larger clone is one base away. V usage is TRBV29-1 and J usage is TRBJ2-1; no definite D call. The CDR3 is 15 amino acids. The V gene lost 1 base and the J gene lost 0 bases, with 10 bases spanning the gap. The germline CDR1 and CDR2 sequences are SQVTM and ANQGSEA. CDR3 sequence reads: CSVEAPRSSYNEQFF. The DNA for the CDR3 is TGCAGCGTTGAAGCTCCCAGGAGCTCCTACAATGAGCAGTTCTTC.

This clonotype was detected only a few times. CDR3 sequence (DNA): TGCAGTGCTGGGATCGTCAATTCACCCCTCCACTTT. The encoded protein is CSAGIVNSPLHF. The rearrangement links TRBV20-1 to TRBJ1-6; no clear D. CDR3 length equals 12 residues. Per germline, CDR1 DFQATT and CDR2 SNEGSKA (reference sequence). The germline V and J ends were trimmed by 5 bases and 7 bases, with 9 bases remaining between them.

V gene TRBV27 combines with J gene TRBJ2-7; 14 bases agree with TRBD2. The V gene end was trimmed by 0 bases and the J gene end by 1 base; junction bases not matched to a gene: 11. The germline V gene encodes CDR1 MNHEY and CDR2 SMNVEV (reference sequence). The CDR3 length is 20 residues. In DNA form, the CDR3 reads TGTGCCAGCAGTTTATCGCCCGGGACTAGCGGGAGCAGGGGGTCCTACGAGCAGTACTTC. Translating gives CASSLSPGTSGSRGSYEQYF.

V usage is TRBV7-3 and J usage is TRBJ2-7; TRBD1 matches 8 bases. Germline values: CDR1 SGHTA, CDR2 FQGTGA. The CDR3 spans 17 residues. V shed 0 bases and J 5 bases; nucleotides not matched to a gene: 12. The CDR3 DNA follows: TGTGCCAGCAGCTTAACGCCCAGGGGGCGAGGAGTCGACGAGCAGTACTTC. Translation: CASSLTPRGRGVDEQYF. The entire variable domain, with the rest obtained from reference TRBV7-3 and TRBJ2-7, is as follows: GAGVSQTPSNKVTEKGKYVELRCDPISGHTALYWYRQSLGQGPEFLIYFQGTGAADDSGLPNDRFFAVRPEGSVSTLKIQRTERGDSAVYLCASSLTPRGRGVDEQYFGPGTRLTVT.

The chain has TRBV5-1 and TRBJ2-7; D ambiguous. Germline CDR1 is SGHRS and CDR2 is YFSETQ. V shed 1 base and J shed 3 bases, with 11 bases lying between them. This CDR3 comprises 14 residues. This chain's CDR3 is CASSLSADGYEQYF. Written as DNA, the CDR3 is TGCGCCAGCAGCTTGTCGGCGGATGGCTACGAGCAGTACTTC.

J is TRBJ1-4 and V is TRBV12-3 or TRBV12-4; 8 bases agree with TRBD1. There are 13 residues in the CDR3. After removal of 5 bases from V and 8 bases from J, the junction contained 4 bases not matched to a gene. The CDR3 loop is CASSVGTGEKLFF. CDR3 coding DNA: TGTGCCAGCAGTGTGGGGACAGGAGAAAAACTGTTTTTT.

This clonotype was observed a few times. CDR3 bases: TGCAGCGTTGAATTGGGCAGGGGGAACTATGGCTACACCTTC. This gives the protein CSVELGRGNYGYTF. The rearrangement joins TRBV29-1 to TRBJ1-2; 7 positions match TRBD1. CDR3 length: 14 residues. With V trimmed by 2 bases and J by 2 bases, 5 bases remained unmatched. The germline CDR1 and CDR2 sequences are SQVTM and ANQGSEA.

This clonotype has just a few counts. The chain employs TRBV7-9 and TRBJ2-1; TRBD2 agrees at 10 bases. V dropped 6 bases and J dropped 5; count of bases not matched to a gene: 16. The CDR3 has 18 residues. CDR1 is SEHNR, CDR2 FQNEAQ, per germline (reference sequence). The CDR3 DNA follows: TGTGCCAGCAGGCGCAGCGGGAGGGCCCTTGTTTTCGACAATGAGCAGTTCTTC. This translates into CASRRSGRALVFDNEQFF.

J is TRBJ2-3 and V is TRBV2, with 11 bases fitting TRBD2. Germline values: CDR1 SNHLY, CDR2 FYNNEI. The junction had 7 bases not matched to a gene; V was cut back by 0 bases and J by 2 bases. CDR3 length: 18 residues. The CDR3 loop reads CASSEAPLAGGTTDTQYF. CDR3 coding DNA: TGTGCCAGCAGTGAAGCGCCCCTAGCGGGAGGAACCACAGATACGCAGTATTTT. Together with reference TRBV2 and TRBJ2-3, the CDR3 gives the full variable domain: EPEVTQTPSHQVTQMGQEVILRCVPISNHLYFYWYRQILGQKVEFLVSFYNNEISEKSEIFDDQFSVERPDGSNFTLKIRSTKLEDSAMYFCASSEAPLAGGTTDTQYFGPGTRLTVL.

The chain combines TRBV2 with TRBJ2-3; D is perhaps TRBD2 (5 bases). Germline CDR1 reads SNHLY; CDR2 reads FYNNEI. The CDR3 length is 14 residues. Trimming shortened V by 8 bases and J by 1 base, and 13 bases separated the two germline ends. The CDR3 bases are TGTGCCAGCCAGGACTTCGGGGGCACAGATACGCAGTATTTT. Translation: CASQDFGGTDTQYF.

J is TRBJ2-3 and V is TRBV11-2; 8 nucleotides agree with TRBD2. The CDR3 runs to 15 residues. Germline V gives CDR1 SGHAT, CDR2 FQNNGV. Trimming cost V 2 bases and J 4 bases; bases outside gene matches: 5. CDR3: CASSLWREVADTQYF. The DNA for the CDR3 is TGTGCCAGCAGCTTATGGCGGGAGGTGGCAGATACGCAGTATTTT.

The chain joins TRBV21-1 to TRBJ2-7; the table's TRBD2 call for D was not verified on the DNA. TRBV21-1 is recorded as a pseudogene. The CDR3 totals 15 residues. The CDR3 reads CASSKGYRDSYEQYF. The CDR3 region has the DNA TGTGCCAGCAGCAAAGGTTATCGGGATTCCTACGAGCAGTACTTC.

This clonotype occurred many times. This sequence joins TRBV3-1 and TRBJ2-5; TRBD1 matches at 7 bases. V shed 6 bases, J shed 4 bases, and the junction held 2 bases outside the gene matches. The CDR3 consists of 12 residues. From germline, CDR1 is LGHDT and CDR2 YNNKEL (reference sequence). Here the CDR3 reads CASSNRGETQYF. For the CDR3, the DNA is TGTGCCAGCAGTAACAGGGGAGAGACCCAGTACTTC.

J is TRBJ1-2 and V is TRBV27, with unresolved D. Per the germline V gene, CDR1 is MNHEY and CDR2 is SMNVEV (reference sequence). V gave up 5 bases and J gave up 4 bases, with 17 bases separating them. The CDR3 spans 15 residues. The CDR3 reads CASSHTQKNLYGYTF. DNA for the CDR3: TGTGCCAGCAGTCACACCCAGAAAAACCTCTATGGCTACACCTTC.

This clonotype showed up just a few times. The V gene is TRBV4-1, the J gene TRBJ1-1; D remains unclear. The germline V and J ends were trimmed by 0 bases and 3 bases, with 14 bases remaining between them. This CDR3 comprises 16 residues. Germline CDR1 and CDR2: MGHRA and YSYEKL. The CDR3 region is CASSQEVVSADTEAFF. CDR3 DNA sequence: TGCGCCAGCAGCCAAGAGGTCGTTTCGGCAGACACTGAAGCTTTCTTT.

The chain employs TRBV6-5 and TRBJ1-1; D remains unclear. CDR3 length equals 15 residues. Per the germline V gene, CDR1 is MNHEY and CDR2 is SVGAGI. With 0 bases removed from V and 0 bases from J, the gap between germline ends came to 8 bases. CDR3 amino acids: CASSYSKGMNTEAFF. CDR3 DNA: TGTGCCAGCAGTTACTCGAAGGGAATGAACACTGAAGCTTTCTTT.

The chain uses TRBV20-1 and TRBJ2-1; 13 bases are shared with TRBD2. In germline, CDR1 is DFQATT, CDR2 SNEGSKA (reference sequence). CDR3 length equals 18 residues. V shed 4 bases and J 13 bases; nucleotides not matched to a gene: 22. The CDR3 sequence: CSAIRPGTSGIKGETQFF. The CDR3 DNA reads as TGCAGTGCTATTCGTCCCGGGACTAGCGGGATAAAGGGGGAGACCCAGTTCTTC.

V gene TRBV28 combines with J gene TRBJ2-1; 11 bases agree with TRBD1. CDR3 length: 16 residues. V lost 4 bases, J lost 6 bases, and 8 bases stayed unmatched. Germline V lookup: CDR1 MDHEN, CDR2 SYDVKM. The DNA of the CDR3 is TGTGCCAGCAGTTCAAAGGACAGGGGGCAGGGCAATGAGCAGTTCTTC. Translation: CASSSKDRGQGNEQFF.

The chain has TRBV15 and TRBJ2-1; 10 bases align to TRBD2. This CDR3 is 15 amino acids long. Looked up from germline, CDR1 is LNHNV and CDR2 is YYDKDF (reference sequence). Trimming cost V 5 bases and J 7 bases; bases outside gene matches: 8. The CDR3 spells CATSAGLAEDNEQFF. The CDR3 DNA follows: TGTGCCACCAGCGCAGGACTAGCGGAAGATAATGAGCAGTTCTTC.

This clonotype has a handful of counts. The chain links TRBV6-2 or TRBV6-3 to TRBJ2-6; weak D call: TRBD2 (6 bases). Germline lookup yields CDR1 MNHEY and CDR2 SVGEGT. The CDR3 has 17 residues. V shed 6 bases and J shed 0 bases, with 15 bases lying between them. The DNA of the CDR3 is TGTGCCAGCAGCACCATCGGGGGACTCTCTGGGGCCAACGTCCTGACTTTC. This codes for CASSTIGGLSGANVLTF.

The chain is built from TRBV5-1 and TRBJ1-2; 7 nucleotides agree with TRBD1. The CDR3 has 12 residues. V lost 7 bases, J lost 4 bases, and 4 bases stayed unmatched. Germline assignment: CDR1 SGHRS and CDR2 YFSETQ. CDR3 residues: CASPPGGYGYTF. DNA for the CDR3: TGCGCCAGCCCTCCAGGGGGCTATGGCTACACCTTC.

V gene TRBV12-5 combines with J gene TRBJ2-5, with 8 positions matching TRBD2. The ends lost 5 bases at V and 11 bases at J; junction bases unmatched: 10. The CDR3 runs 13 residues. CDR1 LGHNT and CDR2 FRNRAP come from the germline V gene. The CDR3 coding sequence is TGTGCTAGTGGTCGCGGGGGGTTCGGTGAGCAGTACTTC. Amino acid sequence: CASGRGGFGEQYF.

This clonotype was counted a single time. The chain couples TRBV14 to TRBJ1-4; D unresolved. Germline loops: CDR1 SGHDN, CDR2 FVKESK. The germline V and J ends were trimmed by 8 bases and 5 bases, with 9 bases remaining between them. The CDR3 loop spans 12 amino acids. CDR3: CASGRINEKLFF. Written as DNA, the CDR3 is TGTGCCAGCGGACGGATAAATGAAAAACTGTTTTTT.